These T cell receptor beta chains were read from a single sample in a study of T cell changes during pregnancy in multiple sclerosis. The data were produced by immunoSEQ multiplex PCR, yet TCRdb's version contains in-frame clones alone and is incomplete. The data contain 70,000 to 95,000 clones, around nine tenths of them singletons. The input for sequencing was CD4+ T cells from peripheral blood mononuclear cells, taken in the second trimester of pregnancy. These receptors originate from a female donor with multiple sclerosis, enrolled in a pregnancy study. The CDR3 runs from the conserved cysteine through the conserved F or W. A D gene is named only where the DNA matches it firmly.

j_gene | v_gene | len | d_gene | CDR3aa
TRBJ1-3 | TRBV6-1 | 15 | - | CASSEGQAGKVSIYF
TRBJ2-1 | TRBV5-1 | 13 | - | CASSLDRGNEQFF
TRBJ1-4 | TRBV11-2 | 16 | TRBD1 | CASSLEGTANNEKLFF
TRBJ1-6 | TRBV6-1 | 15 | TRBD1 | CASSSGQGWNSPLHF
TRBJ2-7 | TRBV19 | 13 | - | CATSRAASYEQYF
TRBJ1-2 | TRBV6-1 | 14 | - | CASTPTRDHYGYTF
TRBJ2-5 | TRBV11-1 | 14 | - | CASSRRLVGETQYF
TRBJ2-7 | TRBV4-1 | 14 | TRBD1 | CASSQWGQRYEQYF
TRBJ2-7 | TRBV9 | 13 | - | CASSVGFIDEQYF
TRBJ2-1 | TRBV7-9 | 18 | - | CAGSLVRSSAGEFSEQFF
TRBJ2-1 | TRBV19 | 16 | TRBD2 | CASSWAGVQTDNEQFF
TRBJ2-3 | TRBV10-3 | 16 | - | CAISNARGAGTDTQYF
TRBJ2-7 | TRBV28 | 13 | - | CASSFGSSYEQYF
TRBJ1-6 | TRBV5-1 | 15 | - | CASSLETAKNSPLHF
TRBJ1-6 | TRBV6-5 | 13 | - | CASSYVPVSPLHF
TRBJ1-1 | TRBV27 | 16 | TRBD1 | CASSPGQGFVRTEAFF
TRBJ1-1 | TRBV29-1 | 13 | TRBD1 | CSARTGGNTEAFF
TRBJ2-7 | TRBV5-1 | 15 | TRBD2 | CASSLGDYLTYEQYF
TRBJ2-7 | TRBV27 | 15 | TRBD1 | CASSIRPTGGYEQYF
TRBJ2-1 | TRBV11-3 | 17 | TRBD2 | CASSLARFGRTYDEQFF
TRBJ2-2 | TRBV5-6 | 16 | - | CASSYLFSRGTGELFF
TRBJ2-5 | TRBV7-6 | 15 | TRBD2 | CASSLRTGGEETQYF
TRBJ2-1 | TRBV7-3 | 15 | - | CASSSKGGVVNEQFF